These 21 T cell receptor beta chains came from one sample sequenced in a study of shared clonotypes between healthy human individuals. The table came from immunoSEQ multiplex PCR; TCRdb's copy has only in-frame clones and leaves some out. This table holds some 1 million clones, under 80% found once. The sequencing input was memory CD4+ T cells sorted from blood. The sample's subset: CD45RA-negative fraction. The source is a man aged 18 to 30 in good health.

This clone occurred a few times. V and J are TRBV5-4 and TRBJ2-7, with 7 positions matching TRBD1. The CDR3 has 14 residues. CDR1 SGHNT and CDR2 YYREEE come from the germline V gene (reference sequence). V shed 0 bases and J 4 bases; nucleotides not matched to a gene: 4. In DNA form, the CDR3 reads TGTGCCAGCAGCTTGGATGGGACAGAATACGAGCAGTACTTC. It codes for CASSLDGTEYEQYF. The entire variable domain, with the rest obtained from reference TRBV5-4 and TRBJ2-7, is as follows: ETGVTQSPTHLIKTRGQQVTLRCSSQSGHNTVSWYQQALGQGPQFIFQYYREEENGRGNFPPRFSGLQFPNYSSELNVNALELDDSALYLCASSLDGTEYEQYFGPGTRLTVT.

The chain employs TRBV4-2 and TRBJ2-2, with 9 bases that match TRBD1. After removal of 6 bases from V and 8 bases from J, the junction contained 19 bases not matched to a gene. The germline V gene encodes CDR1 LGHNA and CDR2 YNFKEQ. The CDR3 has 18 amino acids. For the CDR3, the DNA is TGTGCCAGCAGGCCGACCGGGACAGGGTCCGTCCCTGGTGGGGAGCTGTTTTTT. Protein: CASRPTGTGSVPGGELFF.

The chain's CDR3 is CASSKRDNSPLHF. CDR3 bases: TGCGCCAGCAGTAAACGGGATAATTCACCCCTCCACTTT. This chain links TRBV5-1 with TRBJ1-6; D ambiguous. Germline values: CDR1 SGHRS, CDR2 YFSETQ. This CDR3 spans 13 amino acids. V was trimmed by 5 bases and J by 5 bases, leaving 8 bases between them.

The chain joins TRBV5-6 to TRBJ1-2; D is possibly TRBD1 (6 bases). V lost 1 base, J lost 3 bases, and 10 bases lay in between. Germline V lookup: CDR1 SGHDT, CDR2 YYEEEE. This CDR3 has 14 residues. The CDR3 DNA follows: TGTGCCAGCAGCTTGTACAGGGCTTACTATGGCTACACCTTC. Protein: CASSLYRAYYGYTF.

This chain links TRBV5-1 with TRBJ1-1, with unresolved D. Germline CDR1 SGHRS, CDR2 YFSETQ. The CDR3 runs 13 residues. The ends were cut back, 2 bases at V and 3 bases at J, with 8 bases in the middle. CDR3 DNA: TGCGCCAGCAGCTTCGGCGGTGACACTGAAGCTTTCTTT. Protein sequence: CASSFGGDTEAFF.

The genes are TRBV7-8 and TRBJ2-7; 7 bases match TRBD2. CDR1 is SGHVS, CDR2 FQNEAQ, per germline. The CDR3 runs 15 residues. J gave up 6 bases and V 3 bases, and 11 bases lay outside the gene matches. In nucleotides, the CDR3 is TGTGCCAGCAGCTTCCCCACGGGGGGATGGGGCGAGCAGTACTTC. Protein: CASSFPTGGWGEQYF.

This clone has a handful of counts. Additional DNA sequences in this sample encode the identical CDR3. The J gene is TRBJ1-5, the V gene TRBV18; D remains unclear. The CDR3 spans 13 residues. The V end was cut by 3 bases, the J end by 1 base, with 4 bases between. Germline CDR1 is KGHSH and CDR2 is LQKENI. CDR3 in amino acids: CASSPDSNQPQHF. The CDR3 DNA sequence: TGTGCCAGCTCACCGGACAGCAATCAGCCCCAGCATTTT.

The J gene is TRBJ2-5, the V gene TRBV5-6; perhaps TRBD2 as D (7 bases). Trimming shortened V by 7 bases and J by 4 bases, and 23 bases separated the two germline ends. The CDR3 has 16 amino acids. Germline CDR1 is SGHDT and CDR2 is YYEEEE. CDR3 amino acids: CASGGLVAGALETQYF. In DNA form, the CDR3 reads TGTGCCAGCGGTGGGTTAGTGGCGGGGGCCTTAGAGACCCAGTACTTC.

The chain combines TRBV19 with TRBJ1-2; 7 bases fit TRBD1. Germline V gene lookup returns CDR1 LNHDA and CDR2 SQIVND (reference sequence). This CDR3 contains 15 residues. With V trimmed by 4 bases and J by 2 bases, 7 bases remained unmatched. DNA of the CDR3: TGTGCCAGTAGTACGACCCCGACAGGGAACTATGGCTACACCTTC. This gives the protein CASSTTPTGNYGYTF.

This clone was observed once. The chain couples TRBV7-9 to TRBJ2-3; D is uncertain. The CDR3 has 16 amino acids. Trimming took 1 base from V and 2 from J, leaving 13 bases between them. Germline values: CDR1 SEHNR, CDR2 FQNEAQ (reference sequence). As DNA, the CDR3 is TGTGCCAGCAGCTTAGAGCACCAATGGGTCACAGATACGCAGTATTTT. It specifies CASSLEHQWVTDTQYF.

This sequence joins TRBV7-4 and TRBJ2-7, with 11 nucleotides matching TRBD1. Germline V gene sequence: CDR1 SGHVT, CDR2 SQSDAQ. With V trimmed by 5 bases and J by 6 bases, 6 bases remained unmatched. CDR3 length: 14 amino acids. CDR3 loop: CASSPSDRGREQYF. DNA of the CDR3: TGTGCCAGCAGCCCCTCGGACAGGGGGCGCGAGCAGTACTTC.

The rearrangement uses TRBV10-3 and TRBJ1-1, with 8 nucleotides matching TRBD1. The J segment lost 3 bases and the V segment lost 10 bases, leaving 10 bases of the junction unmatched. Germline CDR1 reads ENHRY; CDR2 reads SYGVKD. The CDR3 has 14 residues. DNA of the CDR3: TGTGCCAGCAGCCCCCCAGGGGGCCACACTGAAGCTTTCTTT. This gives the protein CASSPPGGHTEAFF.

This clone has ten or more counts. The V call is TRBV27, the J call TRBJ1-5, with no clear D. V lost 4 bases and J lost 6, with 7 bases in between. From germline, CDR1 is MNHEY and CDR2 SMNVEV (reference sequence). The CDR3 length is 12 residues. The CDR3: CASSYIRQPQHF. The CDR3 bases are TGTGCCAGCAGTTACATCCGTCAGCCCCAGCATTTT.

CDR3 loop: CASSVTGANTEAFF. For the CDR3, the DNA is TGTGCCAGCAGCGTAACAGGGGCGAACACTGAAGCTTTCTTT. The rearrangement joins TRBV9 to TRBJ1-1, with 7 bases fitting TRBD1. From germline, CDR1 is SGDLS and CDR2 YYNGEE. The CDR3 has 14 amino acids. The junction had 1 base not matched to a gene; V was cut back by 1 base and J by 1 base.

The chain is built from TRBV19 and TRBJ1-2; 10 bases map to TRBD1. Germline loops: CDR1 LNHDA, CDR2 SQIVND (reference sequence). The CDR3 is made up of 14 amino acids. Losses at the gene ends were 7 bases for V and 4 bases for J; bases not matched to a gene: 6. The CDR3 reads CASTPTGGGYGYTF. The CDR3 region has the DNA TGTGCCAGTACCCCGACAGGGGGCGGCTATGGCTACACCTTC. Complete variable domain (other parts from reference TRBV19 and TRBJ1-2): DGGITQSPKYLFRKEGQNVTLSCEQNLNHDAMYWYRQDPGQGLRLIYYSQIVNDFQKGDIAEGYSVSREKKESFPLTVTSAQKNPTAFYLCASTPTGGGYGYTFGSGTRLTVV.

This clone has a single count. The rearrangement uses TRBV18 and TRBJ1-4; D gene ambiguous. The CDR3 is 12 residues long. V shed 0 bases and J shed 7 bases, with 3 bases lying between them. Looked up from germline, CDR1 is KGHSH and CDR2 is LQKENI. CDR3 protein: CASSPPAEKLFF. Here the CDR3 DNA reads TGTGCCAGCTCACCACCGGCTGAAAAACTGTTTTTT.

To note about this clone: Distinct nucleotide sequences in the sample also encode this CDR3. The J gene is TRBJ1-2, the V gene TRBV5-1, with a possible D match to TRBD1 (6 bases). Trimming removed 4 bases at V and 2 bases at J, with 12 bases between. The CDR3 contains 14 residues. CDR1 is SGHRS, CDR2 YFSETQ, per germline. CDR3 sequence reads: CASSRQEANYGYTF. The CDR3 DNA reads TGCGCCAGCAGCCGACAGGAGGCGAACTATGGCTACACCTTC.

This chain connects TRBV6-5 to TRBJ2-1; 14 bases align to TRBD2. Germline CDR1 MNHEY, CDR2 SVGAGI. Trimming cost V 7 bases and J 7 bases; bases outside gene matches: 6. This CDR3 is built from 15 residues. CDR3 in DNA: TGTGCCAGCACCTCCGGGACTAGCGGGAGAAATGAGCAGTTCTTC. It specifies CASTSGTSGRNEQFF.

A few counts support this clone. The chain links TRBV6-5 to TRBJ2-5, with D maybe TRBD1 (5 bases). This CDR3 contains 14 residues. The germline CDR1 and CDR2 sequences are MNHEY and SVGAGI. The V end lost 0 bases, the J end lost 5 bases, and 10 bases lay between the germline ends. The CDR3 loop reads CASSYSQKGETQYF. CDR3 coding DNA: TGTGCCAGCAGTTACTCCCAGAAGGGGGAGACCCAGTACTTC.

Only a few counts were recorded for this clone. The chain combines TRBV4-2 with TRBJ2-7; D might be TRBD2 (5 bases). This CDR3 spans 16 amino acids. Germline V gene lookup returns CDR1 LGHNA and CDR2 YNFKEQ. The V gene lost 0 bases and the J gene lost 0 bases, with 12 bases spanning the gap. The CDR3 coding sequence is TGTGCCAGCAGCCAAGAAGGAGGCTTTAGCTCCTACGAGCAGTACTTC. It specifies CASSQEGGFSSYEQYF.

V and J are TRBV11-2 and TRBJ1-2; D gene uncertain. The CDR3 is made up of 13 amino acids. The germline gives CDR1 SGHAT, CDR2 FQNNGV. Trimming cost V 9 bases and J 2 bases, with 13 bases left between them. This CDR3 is CASSKAKNYGYTF. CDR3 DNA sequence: TGTGCCAGTTCTAAGGCAAAGAACTATGGCTACACCTTC.